A selection of T cell receptor beta chains follows, all from one sample in a study of cytomegalovirus exposure and HLA in healthy donors. Assay: immunoSEQ multiplex PCR; the TCRdb copy retains only in-frame clones and omits some. Counted here are approximately 110,000 clones, 74% occurring once; the ten biggest clones make up roughly 2.6%. The sample consisted of PBMCs. All receptors come from a man in his fifties or sixties in good health and CMV-seropositive. Both conserved end residues are part of each CDR3. The D gene is left open where the match is weak. Clone size is not always given. Where it is, it says once, few, many or a class for expanded clones.

j_call: TRBJ1-2; v_call: TRBV6-1; clone_size: few; d_call: NA; cdr3_aa: CASSDSGYGYTF; cdr3_nt: TGTGCCAGCAGTGACAGCGGCTATGGCTACACCTTC
j_call: TRBJ2-2; v_call: TRBV11-1; clone_size: NA; d_call: NA; cdr3_aa: CASSPRDFLSGELFF; cdr3_nt: TGTGCCAGCAGCCCGCGGGACTTTCTATCCGGGGAGCTGTTTTTT
j_call: TRBJ2-3; v_call: TRBV7-9; clone_size: NA; d_call: TRBD2; cdr3_aa: CASSRISGRDEDTQYF; cdr3_nt: TGTGCCAGCAGCCGAATTAGCGGGAGAGACGAAGATACGCAGTATTTT
j_call: TRBJ1-1; v_call: TRBV5-1; clone_size: NA; d_call: NA; cdr3_aa: CASSWGGENTEAFF; cdr3_nt: TGCGCCAGCAGCTGGGGCGGAGAGAACACTGAAGCTTTCTTT
j_call: TRBJ2-3; v_call: TRBV9; clone_size: NA; d_call: NA; cdr3_aa: CASCPFLGTDTQYF; cdr3_nt: TGTGCCAGCTGCCCCTTCCTAGGCACAGATACGCAGTATTTT
j_call: TRBJ2-1; v_call: TRBV2; clone_size: NA; d_call: NA; cdr3_aa: CASSLTDNEQFF; cdr3_nt: TGTGCCAGCAGTCTAACAGACAATGAGCAGTTCTTC
j_call: TRBJ1-2; v_call: TRBV6-1; clone_size: NA; d_call: NA; cdr3_aa: CASSADGYYGYTF; cdr3_nt: TGTGCCAGCAGTGCTGACGGGTACTATGGCTACACCTTC
j_call: TRBJ1-1; v_call: TRBV5-1; clone_size: NA; d_call: TRBD1; cdr3_aa: CASKRGQGGPMNTEAFF; cdr3_nt: TGCGCCAGCAAAAGGGGGCAGGGCGGTCCCATGAACACTGAAGCTTTCTTT
j_call: TRBJ1-2; v_call: TRBV7-2; clone_size: NA; d_call: NA; cdr3_aa: CASSLARGNGYTF; cdr3_nt: TGTGCCAGCAGCTTAGCCAGGGGAAATGGCTACACCTTC
j_call: TRBJ1-4; v_call: TRBV6-1; clone_size: NA; d_call: NA; cdr3_aa: CASRRYSPSNEKLFF; cdr3_nt: TGTGCCAGCAGAAGATACTCTCCATCTAATGAAAAACTGTTTTTT
j_call: TRBJ2-7; v_call: TRBV4-2; clone_size: NA; d_call: TRBD1; cdr3_aa: CASSQEFGTGAYEQYF; cdr3_nt: TGTGCCAGCAGCCAAGAGTTTGGGACAGGGGCTTACGAGCAGTACTTC
j_call: TRBJ1-2; v_call: TRBV28; clone_size: NA; d_call: NA; cdr3_aa: CASHDRSKGYTF; cdr3_nt: TGTGCCAGCCACGACCGGAGTAAGGGCTACACCTTC
j_call: TRBJ2-7; v_call: TRBV5-1; clone_size: NA; d_call: NA; cdr3_aa: CASRVSTGYEQYF; cdr3_nt: TGCGCCAGCAGGGTATCTACAGGGTACGAGCAGTACTTC
j_call: TRBJ2-7; v_call: TRBV10-2; clone_size: NA; d_call: TRBD1; cdr3_aa: CASVYDRGGEQYF; cdr3_nt: TGCGCCAGCGTTTACGACAGGGGAGGCGAGCAGTACTTC
j_call: TRBJ2-2; v_call: TRBV6-5; clone_size: NA; d_call: NA; cdr3_aa: CASGRQTNTGELFF; cdr3_nt: TGTGCCAGCGGTAGACAGACAAACACCGGGGAGCTGTTTTTT
j_call: TRBJ2-3; v_call: TRBV21-1; clone_size: NA; d_call: NA; cdr3_aa: CASSKQITDTQYF; cdr3_nt: TGTGCCAGCAGCAAACAGATCACAGATACGCAGTATTTT
j_call: TRBJ1-2; v_call: TRBV25-1; clone_size: NA; d_call: TRBD1; cdr3_aa: CASRQTGTGDYGYTF; cdr3_nt: TGTGCCAGCAGGCAAACCGGGACAGGGGACTATGGCTACACCTTC
j_call: TRBJ1-2; v_call: TRBV6-5; clone_size: once; d_call: NA; cdr3_aa: CASSYSPSGTSYGYTF; cdr3_nt: TGTGCCAGCAGTTACTCGCCATCCGGGACAAGCTATGGCTACACCTTC
j_call: TRBJ1-2; v_call: TRBV2; clone_size: once; d_call: TRBD1; cdr3_aa: CASTEGDSLLNYYGYTF; cdr3_nt: TGTGCCAGCACCGAAGGGGACAGCCTACTAAATTATTATGGCTACACCTTC
j_call: TRBJ1-4; v_call: TRBV11-2; clone_size: few; d_call: NA; cdr3_aa: CASSLERGADEKLFF; cdr3_nt: TGTGCCAGCAGCTTAGAACGGGGGGCGGATGAAAAACTGTTTTTT
j_call: TRBJ2-5; v_call: TRBV18; clone_size: NA; d_call: NA; cdr3_aa: CASSPGGSAQETQYF; cdr3_nt: TGTGCCAGCTCACCAGGAGGGAGCGCTCAAGAGACCCAGTACTTC
j_call: TRBJ2-7; v_call: TRBV6-1; clone_size: NA; d_call: NA; cdr3_aa: CASSEWQGSWYEQYF; cdr3_nt: TGTGCCAGCAGTGAATGGCAGGGAAGTTGGTACGAGCAGTACTTC
j_call: TRBJ1-5; v_call: TRBV6-5; clone_size: NA; d_call: TRBD1; cdr3_aa: CASRTATGGGQPQHF; cdr3_nt: TGTGCCAGCAGGACCGCAACAGGGGGCGGTCAGCCCCAGCATTTT
j_call: TRBJ1-1; v_call: TRBV7-9; clone_size: NA; d_call: TRBD1; cdr3_aa: CASSFGLGTGGNTEAFF; cdr3_nt: TGTGCCAGCAGTTTCGGCCTGGGGACAGGGGGGAACACTGAAGCTTTCTTT
j_call: TRBJ2-7; v_call: TRBV6-1; clone_size: NA; d_call: TRBD2; cdr3_aa: CAIHDLAADYEQYF; cdr3_nt: TGTGCCATCCATGATCTAGCGGCCGACTACGAGCAGTACTTC
j_call: TRBJ2-3; v_call: TRBV2; clone_size: NA; d_call: TRBD1; cdr3_aa: CASANTGVTDTQYF; cdr3_nt: TGTGCCAGCGCGAACACAGGGGTCACAGATACGCAGTATTTT
j_call: TRBJ1-1; v_call: TRBV29-1; clone_size: NA; d_call: TRBD1; cdr3_aa: CSVALNRGGTEAFF; cdr3_nt: TGCAGCGTTGCATTAAACAGGGGCGGCACTGAAGCTTTCTTT
j_call: TRBJ2-7; v_call: TRBV18; clone_size: NA; d_call: TRBD2; cdr3_aa: CASSPAWLAGVGEQYF; cdr3_nt: TGTGCCAGCTCACCTGCGTGGCTAGCGGGAGTCGGAGAGCAGTACTTC
j_call: TRBJ1-5; v_call: TRBV19; clone_size: NA; d_call: TRBD1; cdr3_aa: CASSISRTRQGRLGSQHF; cdr3_nt: TGTGCCAGTAGTATAAGTCGGACCCGACAGGGGAGATTGGGGTCCCAGCATTTT
j_call: TRBJ2-7; v_call: TRBV5-1; clone_size: NA; d_call: NA; cdr3_aa: CASRTGGTYEQYF; cdr3_nt: TGCGCCAGCAGGACAGGAGGTACCTACGAGCAGTACTTC
j_call: TRBJ2-7; v_call: TRBV5-8; clone_size: NA; d_call: NA; cdr3_aa: CASSLDGGVYEQYF; cdr3_nt: TGTGCCAGCAGCTTGGATGGGGGCGTCTACGAGCAGTACTTC
j_call: TRBJ1-4; v_call: TRBV5-1; clone_size: NA; d_call: NA; cdr3_aa: CASSSGWGRGIEKLFF; cdr3_nt: TGCGCCAGCAGCTCGGGCTGGGGCAGGGGAATTGAAAAACTGTTTTTT
j_call: TRBJ2-7; v_call: TRBV4-1; clone_size: NA; d_call: TRBD1; cdr3_aa: CASSQQSSGQVYEQYF; cdr3_nt: TGCGCCAGCAGCCAGCAAAGTTCGGGACAGGTCTACGAGCAGTACTTC
j_call: TRBJ1-5; v_call: TRBV30; clone_size: once; d_call: TRBD1; cdr3_aa: CAWSTGVHQPQHF; cdr3_nt: TGTGCCTGGAGCACAGGGGTGCATCAGCCCCAGCATTTT
j_call: TRBJ2-7; v_call: TRBV4-2; clone_size: NA; d_call: TRBD1; cdr3_aa: CASSQVKGTAAIEQYF; cdr3_nt: TGTGCCAGCAGCCAAGTAAAGGGGACAGCGGCTATAGAGCAGTACTTC
j_call: TRBJ1-2; v_call: TRBV14; clone_size: few; d_call: NA; cdr3_aa: CASSHGTMYGYTF; cdr3_nt: TGTGCCAGCAGCCATGGGACAATGTATGGCTACACCTTC
j_call: TRBJ2-3; v_call: TRBV5-5; clone_size: once; d_call: NA; cdr3_aa: CASSPLDRITDTQYF; cdr3_nt: TGTGCCAGCAGCCCCTTAGACAGAATCACAGATACGCAGTATTTT
j_call: TRBJ2-1; v_call: TRBV5-1; clone_size: few; d_call: TRBD2; cdr3_aa: CASSLGTSGAFEQFF; cdr3_nt: TGCGCCAGCAGCTTGGGGACTAGCGGGGCATTTGAGCAGTTCTTC
j_call: TRBJ2-5; v_call: TRBV10-3; clone_size: NA; d_call: NA; cdr3_aa: CAISESIATGFSKTQYF; cdr3_nt: TGTGCCATCAGTGAGTCGATCGCGACGGGGTTCAGTAAGACCCAGTACTTC
j_call: TRBJ2-1; v_call: TRBV7-3; clone_size: NA; d_call: NA; cdr3_aa: CASSHYPGTYNEQFF; cdr3_nt: TGTGCCAGCAGCCATTATCCGGGTACCTACAATGAGCAGTTCTTC
j_call: TRBJ1-3; v_call: TRBV19; clone_size: NA; d_call: NA; cdr3_aa: CASSPAWGNTIYF; cdr3_nt: TGTGCCAGTAGTCCCGCGTGGGGAAACACCATATATTTT
j_call: TRBJ1-5; v_call: TRBV2; clone_size: few; d_call: NA; cdr3_aa: CASSDWGGLSNQPQHF; cdr3_nt: TGTGCCAGCAGTGATTGGGGGGGACTGAGCAATCAGCCCCAGCATTTT
j_call: TRBJ1-1; v_call: TRBV5-1; clone_size: NA; d_call: TRBD1; cdr3_aa: CASSLNRGRNTEAFF; cdr3_nt: TGCGCCAGCAGCCTGAACAGGGGCCGGAACACTGAAGCTTTCTTT
j_call: TRBJ1-2; v_call: TRBV5-1; clone_size: NA; d_call: NA; cdr3_aa: CASSLRFDNNYGYTF; cdr3_nt: TGCGCCAGCAGCTTACGGTTCGACAATAACTATGGCTACACCTTC
j_call: TRBJ2-4; v_call: TRBV27; clone_size: few; d_call: TRBD2; cdr3_aa: CASSSRLAPNIQYF; cdr3_nt: TGTGCCAGCAGTTCACGACTAGCCCCAAACATTCAGTACTTC
j_call: TRBJ2-7; v_call: TRBV29-1; clone_size: NA; d_call: TRBD1; cdr3_aa: CSVSGTAYEQYF; cdr3_nt: TGCAGCGTGTCCGGGACAGCCTACGAGCAGTACTTC
j_call: TRBJ2-3; v_call: TRBV4-1; clone_size: NA; d_call: TRBD2; cdr3_aa: CASSPFGLGGDTQYF; cdr3_nt: TGCGCCAGCAGCCCATTTGGACTGGGGGGGGATACGCAGTATTTT
j_call: TRBJ2-1; v_call: TRBV5-1; clone_size: NA; d_call: TRBD2; cdr3_aa: CASVRSGGDQEQFF; cdr3_nt: TGCGCCAGCGTTCGGAGCGGGGGAGACCAAGAGCAGTTCTTC
j_call: TRBJ2-3; v_call: TRBV2; clone_size: NA; d_call: TRBD2; cdr3_aa: CASLGGGTQYF; cdr3_nt: TGTGCCAGCCTTGGCGGGGGTACGCAGTATTTT
j_call: TRBJ1-2; v_call: TRBV5-6; clone_size: NA; d_call: NA; cdr3_aa: CASSLGRGEHYGYTF; cdr3_nt: TGTGCCAGCAGCTTGGGCAGGGGAGAACACTATGGCTACACCTTC
j_call: TRBJ2-1; v_call: TRBV4-1; clone_size: NA; d_call: TRBD2; cdr3_aa: CASSQEFGGGSYNEQFF; cdr3_nt: TGCGCCAGCAGCCAAGAATTCGGGGGAGGGTCCTACAATGAGCAGTTCTTC
j_call: TRBJ2-6; v_call: TRBV9; clone_size: NA; d_call: NA; cdr3_aa: CASRGDSGANGLTF; cdr3_nt: TGTGCCAGCAGGGGGGACTCTGGGGCCAACGGCCTGACTTTC
j_call: TRBJ1-6; v_call: TRBV4-1; clone_size: NA; d_call: NA; cdr3_aa: CASSQDPGQTYNSPLHF; cdr3_nt: TGCGCCAGCAGCCAAGATCCCGGACAGACCTATAATTCACCCCTCCACTTT
j_call: TRBJ1-4; v_call: TRBV2; clone_size: NA; d_call: NA; cdr3_aa: CASSGTLGSPEKLFF; cdr3_nt: TGTGCCAGCAGCGGAACTTTGGGCAGCCCTGAAAAACTGTTTTTT
j_call: TRBJ2-1; v_call: TRBV30; clone_size: few; d_call: NA; cdr3_aa: CAWSVLEGGVWFF; cdr3_nt: TGTGCCTGGAGTGTACTAGAGGGTGGTGTTTGGTTCTTC